This T cell receptor (beta chain) emerged from a study of CD8+ T cells in alopecia areata listed by TCRdb under 2018. Regarding the study in general: The treated patients, all with moderate-to-severe alopecia areata, were enrolled in an open-label pilot trial of oral tofacitinib given at 5 to 10 mg twice daily. For the treated patients, the SALT score, which quantifies what percentage of scalp surface area is affected, served as the measure of disease severity. Tofacitinib was given for 6 to 18 months, followed by 6 months of follow-up off drug to assess delayed response and recurrence. RNA was obtained with the PAXgene miRNA kit for fixed scalp, the miRNeasy kit for PBMCs, and the RNeasy kit for mouse skin. Tofacitinib-treated patients had biopsies at baseline and at 4 and 24 weeks of treatment, with a later scalp biopsy in several patients. Clonality in the scalp was compared among normal scalp (n=4), patchy alopecia areata scalp (n=8), and alopecia totalis/universalis scalp (n=8). In both human patients and the C3H/HeJ mouse model, the study applied high-throughput TCRbeta sequencing to look at T cell clonal expansion in alopecia areata. Amplification of TCRbeta CDR3 regions was done by immunoSEQ multiplex PCR using 35 Vbeta forward primers and 13 Jbeta reverse primers. On the human side, TCRbeta sequencing was run on scalp tissue and on sorted CD4+ and CD8+ peripheral blood T cells from healthy controls and from alopecia areata patients with either patchy or totalis/universalis disease.

General study outcomes and caveats: Shared TCR sequences between patients were less evident than in mice, which may be partly attributable to HLA diversity in the patient population. Resident alphabeta T cells in normal human skin are also sequenced, complicating scalp TCR repertoire analysis, unlike mouse skin dominated by gammadelta T cells. The treated cohort was small, with a single nonresponder, so links between baseline CD8+ expansion and response need larger studies. With tofacitinib, both scalp clonality and the number of expanded CD8+ clones among the top 100 scalp clones went down significantly. Lesional scalp, especially in alopecia totalis/universalis, showed higher clonality and more expanded CD8+ clones than normal scalp, suggesting antigenic drive. Many expanded lesional clones persisted in scalp and blood during tofacitinib treatment, which may partly explain relapse after stopping treatment.

The library relied on the immunoSEQ multiplex PCR assay. For TCR sequencing, RNA was extracted from every sample and reverse transcribed into cDNA to serve as template. First-strand cDNA was synthesized using SuperScript III with a 2:1 mix of oligo-dT and random hexamers. A synthetic immune receptor repertoire was used to gauge amplification bias, and whatever bias remained was removed computationally. As for the original processing: Raw reads were preprocessed for error removal, and CDR3 was defined according to IMGT conventions as running from the conserved cysteine to phenylalanine. Clonality was computed by normalizing Shannon entropy by log2 of the number of productive unique TCRs and subtracting the result from 1. Whether scalp clones were CD4 or CD8 was inferred by matching scalp TCRbeta sequences against CD4 and CD8 repertoires sorted from blood. What TCRdb holds here is the immuneACCESS table cut down to in-frame rearrangements. Part of the clones is not present; checked against another copy, under half of the missing clones reflect an unresolved V gene, and the others are unexplained. V and J calls and clone size follow that table, whereas D and trimming were derived from the DNA. In all, the sample holds some 170,000 clones, and 58% of those were seen once. The ten most abundant clones make up 16% of the sample.

Worth noting for this clone: No cognate antigen has been identified for it. Base-call qualities are not available, and no considerably larger clone is one nucleotide away.

The intended sense of this specimen's treatment or condition label: oral pan-JAK inhibitor, 5-10 mg twice daily. Lesional scalp punch biopsies and peripheral blood were collected from alopecia areata patients. PBMCs were isolated by density centrifugation and stained for CD3, CD4 and CD8, and CD4+ and CD8+ T cells were sorted on a FACSAria. Via the germline V gene, CDR1 is SGHRS and CDR2 YFSETQ. The CDR3, cysteine through phenylalanine, is 14 amino acids long. Here the CDR3 DNA is all that survives: 42 bases in frame from base 1. The germline ends are 14 bases apart after V is trimmed by 2 bases and J by 8 bases.

The sequence was obtained from a human donor with alopecia areata. The rearrangement combines TRBV5-1 with TRBJ2-1; too little of a D gene remains to name it. The source was CD4+ T cells sorted from blood, collected at approximately week 60, from a patient treated with tofacitinib. The CDR3 protein sequence reads: CASSFGWQKDEQFF. Here is the DNA: TGCGCCAGCAGCTTCGGTTGGCAGAAGGATGAGCAGTTCTTC.